The 32 T cell receptor beta chains below all came from one sample that was sequenced in a study of shared clonotypes between healthy human individuals. Assay: immunoSEQ multiplex PCR; the TCRdb copy retains only in-frame clones and omits some. The sample carries 90,000 to 120,000 clones, roughly 66% recorded once. The sample consisted of memory CD8+ T cells sorted from blood. Described subset: CD45RO+ cells pooled with CCR7-negative TemRA cells. These receptors were obtained from a young woman in good health.

The V gene is TRBV21-1, the J gene TRBJ2-7; TRBD1, the table's D call, was not compared with the DNA. TRBV21-1 is recorded as a pseudogene. The CDR3 consists of 17 residues. CDR3 loop: CASSKGNSQDLNYEQYF. The CDR3 DNA follows: TGTGCCAGCAGCAAAGGTAACAGTCAAGACCTCAATTACGAGCAGTACTTC.

This rearrangement joins TRBV27 to TRBJ1-5, with D unclear. The CDR3 totals 15 residues. V dropped 0 bases and J dropped 5 bases, with 11 bases sitting between them. CDR1 and CDR2 (germline): MNHEY, SMNVEV (reference sequence). The chain's CDR3 is CASSLSIGGYQPQHF. CDR3 in DNA: TGTGCCAGCAGTTTATCGATCGGCGGATATCAGCCCCAGCATTTT.

V gene TRBV10-1 combines with J gene TRBJ2-3; TRBD2 matches 11 bases. The CDR3 sequence is 17 residues long. The V and J ends lost 2 bases and 4 bases, in that order; junction bases with no gene match: 8. CDR1 and CDR2 from the germline V gene are WNHNN and SYGVQD (reference sequence). The CDR3 here is CASSEMGLAEGADTQYF. CDR3 DNA sequence: TGCGCCAGCAGTGAGATGGGACTAGCGGAGGGGGCAGATACGCAGTATTTT.

This clone showed up many times. The rearrangement uses TRBV1 and TRBJ2-3; the D call in the table, TRBD2, was not verified against the DNA. TRBV1 constitutes a pseudogene. The CDR3 has 19 amino acids. The CDR3 sequence is CTSSQGGREKYNPTDTQYF. CDR3 DNA: TGCACCAGCAGCCAAGGCGGGAGGGAAAAATACAACCCTACAGATACGCAGTATTTT.

The gene calls are TRBV25-1 and TRBJ2-1; D is unresolved. Trimming took 3 bases from V and 5 from J, leaving 11 bases between them. The germline CDR1 and CDR2 sequences are MGHDK and SYGVNS. The CDR3 length is 14 residues. The CDR3 DNA is TGTGCCAGCAGTGAGGGGTCTAGAAACAATGAGCAGTTCTTC. It codes for CASSEGSRNNEQFF.

About this clone itself: The sample holds other DNA sequences that translate to the same CDR3. CDR3 amino acids: CASSLNGYNEQFF. CDR3 sequence (DNA): TGCGCCAGCAGCTTGAACGGGTACAATGAGCAGTTCTTC. The rearrangement joins TRBV5-1 to TRBJ2-1; D call uncertain. CDR1 SGHRS and CDR2 YFSETQ come from the germline V gene. The CDR3 length is 13 residues. Trimming took off 1 base at V and 4 bases at J, with 6 bases between the two ends.

V is TRBV10-2 and J is TRBJ2-7; 9 bases agree with TRBD2. V was clipped by 6 bases and J by 0 bases; unmatched bases: 6. Per the germline V gene, CDR1 is WSHSY and CDR2 is SAAADI. This CDR3 region has 15 residues. In DNA, the CDR3 is TGCGCCAGCAGAAATCTAGCGGGAAGCTCCTACGAGCAGTACTTC. This encodes CASRNLAGSSYEQYF.

The chain employs TRBV15 and TRBJ2-2; D is undetermined. Deletions cut 4 bases from V and 7 bases from J, with 13 bases between. The CDR3 length is 14 residues. Germline V gives CDR1 LNHNV, CDR2 YYDKDF (reference sequence). The CDR3 is CATSTEDEIGELFF. The CDR3 DNA sequence: TGTGCCACCAGCACAGAAGATGAGATCGGGGAGCTGTTTTTT.

The chain joins TRBV6-1 to TRBJ2-3; possibly TRBD1 or TRBD2 for D (7 bases each). V lost 6 bases and J 4 bases, leaving 17 bases between the germline ends. The CDR3 contains 15 residues. The V gene's germline CDR1 is MNHNS and CDR2 SASEGT. The CDR3 reads CASSPSGGGSDTQYF. The CDR3 DNA follows: TGTGCCAGCAGCCCATCAGGGGGGGGGTCAGATACGCAGTATTTT.

CDR3: CASRTGDGNEKLFF. The CDR3 nucleotides are TGTGCCAGCAGGACGGGGGACGGGAACGAAAAACTGTTTTTT. This sequence joins TRBV6-1 and TRBJ1-4; D might be TRBD1 (5 bases). The CDR3 loop spans 14 amino acids. V was pared by 6 bases and J by 8 bases, with 16 bases between. The germline V gene encodes CDR1 MNHNS and CDR2 SASEGT.

CDR3 region: CASIIDRAHYGYTF. The CDR3 bases are TGTGCCAGCATCATAGACAGGGCCCACTATGGCTACACCTTC. V usage is TRBV28 and J usage is TRBJ1-2; 7 bases line up with TRBD1. The CDR3 runs 14 residues. V lost 7 bases, J lost 3 bases, and 8 bases stayed unmatched. Germline V gene data show CDR1 as MDHEN and CDR2 as SYDVKM.

This clone was seen only a few times. The chain links TRBV18 to TRBJ1-2; 8 bases align to TRBD1. The germline CDR1 and CDR2 sequences are KGHSH and LQKENI. This CDR3 spans 16 amino acids. V lost 2 bases to trimming and J lost 5 bases; unmatched junction nucleotides: 10. CDR3: CASSPNTVQGEYGYTF. For the CDR3, the DNA is TGTGCCAGCTCACCAAACACAGTACAGGGGGAGTATGGCTACACCTTC. Filled out from reference TRBV18 and TRBJ1-2, the complete variable domain reads NAGVMQNPRHLVRRRGQEARLRCSPMKGHSHVYWYRQLPEEGLKFMVYLQKENIIDESGMPKERFSAEFPKEGPSILRIQQVVRGDSAAYFCASSPNTVQGEYGYTFGSGTRLTVV.

This clone was detected many times. This chain links TRBV12-2 with TRBJ1-2. TRBV12-2 is a listed pseudogene. CDR3 size: 17 residues. The CDR3 loop is CASRLAGVALYCYGYTF. For the CDR3, the DNA is TGTGCAAGTCGCTTAGCCGGGGTAGCTTTGTATTGCTATGGCTACACCTTC.

This clone has a handful of counts. This chain connects TRBV2 to TRBJ2-1; no clear D. The V end was cut by 0 bases, the J end by 8 bases, with 11 bases between. The CDR3 is made up of 14 amino acids. Germline CDR1 is SNHLY and CDR2 is FYNNEI. Here the CDR3 reads CASSEAAVADEQFF. The CDR3 DNA is TGTGCCAGCAGTGAAGCTGCGGTAGCCGATGAGCAGTTCTTC.

The chain joins TRBV25-1 to TRBJ2-7; D gene ambiguous. This CDR3 comprises 13 residues. V lost 7 bases to trimming and J lost 0 bases, with 10 bases between them. Germline V gives CDR1 MGHDK, CDR2 SYGVNS. CDR3 DNA sequence: TGTGCCAGCAAAGACACTTACTCCTACGAGCAGTACTTC. This gives the protein CASKDTYSYEQYF.

The rearrangement links TRBV6-1 to TRBJ2-7, with D unresolved. Per the germline V gene, CDR1 is MNHNS and CDR2 is SASEGT. There are 15 residues in the CDR3. Trimming pared 2 bases from V and 0 bases from J, leaving 11 bases between. CDR3 protein: CASSENMDSSYEQYF. The CDR3 bases are TGTGCCAGCAGTGAAAATATGGATTCCTCCTACGAGCAGTACTTC.

The rearrangement uses TRBV7-9 and TRBJ2-5; D is uncertain. Germline V gene sequence: CDR1 SEHNR, CDR2 FQNEAQ (reference sequence). Between the trimmed V and J ends, which lost 5 bases and 5 bases, there was a span of 6 bases. The CDR3 has 11 amino acids. CDR3 nucleotide sequence: TGTGCCAGCAGCCGTTGGGAGACCCAGTACTTC. Amino acids: CASSRWETQYF.

The chain links TRBV7-6 to TRBJ1-3; possible D gene TRBD1, 5 bases. This CDR3 region has 16 residues. The V gene's germline CDR1 is SGHVS and CDR2 FNYEAQ. V shed 0 bases and J shed 7 bases, with 16 bases lying between them. The DNA of the CDR3 is TGTGCCAGCAGCTTAGCGCCCAGGGACGGGGGGAACACCATATATTTT. Amino acid sequence: CASSLAPRDGGNTIYF.

For this clone: A much more abundant neighbour one base away suggests this may be a read error. At the DNA level, this CDR3 is encoded by other sequences in the same sample as well. V usage is TRBV6-1 and J usage is TRBJ2-7; a possible D gene is TRBD2 (5 bases). The CDR3 runs 14 residues. Per germline, CDR1 MNHNS and CDR2 SASEGT. CDR3 sequence (DNA): TGTGCCAGCAGTGAGGACTGGGAGTCCGACGAGCAATACTTC. Amino acid sequence: CASSEDWESDEQYF.

There are many counts of this clone. The chain combines TRBV4-1 with TRBJ2-7; the D is unclear. Looked up from germline, CDR1 is MGHRA and CDR2 is YSYEKL. Trimming pared 3 bases from V and 6 bases from J, leaving 15 bases between. The CDR3 covers 14 residues. The CDR3 here is CASSHPVSYSEQYF. The CDR3 DNA reads TGCGCCAGCAGCCACCCTGTCTCCTACTCCGAGCAGTACTTC.

CDR3: CASSFNGENTEAFF. The CDR3 nucleotides read TGTGCCAGCAGCTTTAACGGGGAGAACACTGAAGCTTTCTTT. The chain employs TRBV5-6 and TRBJ1-1, with D unclear. The CDR3 has 14 residues. The germline V gene encodes CDR1 SGHDT and CDR2 YYEEEE. V lost 2 bases and J 1 base, leaving 9 bases between the germline ends.

The chain is built from TRBV5-6 and TRBJ2-6; D may be TRBD2 (6 bases). V lost 0 bases to trimming and J lost 3 bases, with 10 bases between them. The length of the CDR3 is 16 residues. The germline CDR1 and CDR2 sequences are SGHDT and YYEEEE. The CDR3 spells CASSLGPRGGANVLTF. The CDR3 DNA reads as TGTGCCAGCAGCTTGGGACCGCGGGGTGGGGCCAACGTCCTGACTTTC.

This clone occurred once. The chain links TRBV9 to TRBJ2-4; D tentatively reads TRBD1 or TRBD2 (6 bases each). V lost 1 base to trimming and J lost 4 bases, with 12 bases between them. This CDR3 has 15 amino acids. Germline CDR1 reads SGDLS; CDR2 reads YYNGEE. The CDR3 sequence is CASSVSWGAKNIQYF. For the CDR3, the DNA is TGTGCCAGCAGCGTAAGTTGGGGGGCGAAAAACATTCAGTACTTC.

This sequence joins TRBV2 and TRBJ2-1; 10 bases align to TRBD1. The CDR3 spans 19 residues. CDR1 SNHLY and CDR2 FYNNEI come from the germline V gene. V gave up 6 bases and J gave up 2 bases; unmatched junction bases: 16. CDR3 DNA sequence: TGTGCCAGCAGAGTGCTGGACAGGGGGTCAATAAGGCCCTACAATGAGCAGTTCTTC. This codes for CASRVLDRGSIRPYNEQFF.

The chain uses TRBV4-1 and TRBJ2-3, with a possible D match to TRBD2 (5 bases). The V gene's germline CDR1 is MGHRA and CDR2 YSYEKL. V lost 0 bases, J lost 4 bases, and 14 bases lay in between. The CDR3 sequence is 16 residues long. The CDR3 reads CASSQDGLLWPDTQYF. In nucleotides, the CDR3 is TGCGCCAGCAGCCAAGACGGACTCCTGTGGCCAGATACGCAGTATTTT.

This clone was counted between two and nine times. The V gene is TRBV10-3, the J gene TRBJ2-1; D gene ambiguous. V lost 4 bases, J lost 7 bases, and 5 bases lay in between. This CDR3 comprises 11 residues. CDR1 is ENHRY and CDR2 is SYGVKD in the germline V gene. The CDR3: CAISVQNEQFF. The CDR3 nucleotides read TGTGCCATCAGTGTTCAGAATGAGCAGTTCTTC.

This chain uses TRBV25-1 with TRBJ2-5; D gene ambiguous. V gave up 7 bases and J gave up 11 bases, with 17 bases separating them. The CDR3 runs to 12 residues. Germline V lookup: CDR1 MGHDK, CDR2 SYGVNS. The CDR3 region has the DNA TGTGCCAGCACCGACCCAAGAGGAGAGCAGTACTTC. This gives the protein CASTDPRGEQYF.

The gene calls are TRBV7-9 and TRBJ1-2; 7 bases match TRBD1. CDR3 length equals 12 residues. Germline CDR1 reads SEHNR; CDR2 reads FQNEAQ (reference sequence). The ends lost 4 bases at V and 8 bases at J; junction bases unmatched: 4. The CDR3 coding sequence is TGTGCCAGCAGCTCAGGACAGGTGGGCTACACCTTC. This encodes CASSSGQVGYTF. The full variable domain, rest sourced from reference TRBV7-9 and TRBJ1-2, is DTGVSQNPRHKITKRGQNVTFRCDPISEHNRLYWYRQTLGQGPEFLTYFQNEAQLEKSRLLSDRFSAERPKGSFSTLEIQRTEQGDSAMYLCASSSGQVGYTFGSGTRLTVV.

The chain recombines TRBV7-6 with TRBJ2-7; no definite D call. The germline V and J ends were trimmed by 3 bases and 0 bases, with 6 bases remaining between them. The CDR3 has 13 amino acids. Germline assignment: CDR1 SGHVS and CDR2 FNYEAQ. For the CDR3, the DNA is TGTGCCAGCAGCTTGGCCGACTCCTACGAGCAGTACTTC. Translated: CASSLADSYEQYF.

This rearrangement joins TRBV5-6 to TRBJ1-2; TRBD1 matches 7 bases. The CDR3 loop spans 15 amino acids. V dropped 5 bases and J dropped 2; count of bases not matched to a gene: 9. CDR1 SGHDT and CDR2 YYEEEE come from the germline V gene. DNA for the CDR3: TGTGCCAGCAGTGCAACCCAGGACAGGAACTATGGCTACACCTTC. Translating gives CASSATQDRNYGYTF.

The chain has TRBV2 and TRBJ2-3; D is possibly TRBD1 or TRBD2 (6 bases each). Germline-derived CDR1 and CDR2 are SNHLY and FYNNEI. The CDR3 contains 17 residues. V was cut by 3 bases and J by 3 bases, with 19 bases left in between. Here the CDR3 reads CASSDPGGAISTDTQYF. CDR3 DNA sequence: TGTGCCAGCAGTGATCCCGGGGGCGCGATCTCTACAGATACGCAGTATTTT.

This clone was detected ten times or more. V and J are TRBV13 and TRBJ2-7; D not resolved. Per germline, CDR1 PRHDT and CDR2 FYEKMQ (reference sequence). This CDR3 is 12 amino acids long. The ends were cut back, 2 bases at V and 6 bases at J, with 8 bases in the middle. The CDR3: CASSLNRAEQYF. Written as DNA, the CDR3 is TGTGCCAGCAGCTTAAATCGGGCCGAGCAGTACTTC.